These T cell receptor beta chains were read from a single sample in a study of blood T cell repertoires in COVID-19. Assay used: immunoSEQ multiplex PCR; TCRdb lists only in-frame clones, some missing. The data show tens of thousands of clones, around 84% seen once. The sequencing sample was made of peripheral blood. Every receptor here comes from an elderly man with active or convalescent COVID-19. The CDR3 runs from the conserved cysteine through the conserved F or W. D genes are given only for firm matches. Clone size is given for some rows only: seen once, a few or many times, or a class if the clone is expanded.

>-|-|TRBV5-5|TRBJ1-5
TGTGCCAGCAGCTTGACAGTAGAGCAGCCCCAGCATTTT
CASSLTVEQPQHF
>-|-|TRBV30|TRBJ2-3
TGTGCCTGGAGTGTACACAGTTTTGGCACAGATACGCAGTATTTT
CAWSVHSFGTDTQYF
>TRBD2|few|TRBV6-2/TRBV6-3|TRBJ2-1
TGTGCCAGCAGTTACCTGGCCGGGAGGAGTAATGAGCAGTTCTTC
CASSYLAGRSNEQFF
>-|-|TRBV30|TRBJ1-2
TGTGCCTGGGAGCAACTCCCGAATGCAAACTATGGCTACACCTTC
CAWEQLPNANYGYTF
>-|-|TRBV13|TRBJ1-1
TGTGCCAGCAGCCTCTTGAGAGGCACTGAAGCTTTCTTT
CASSLLRGTEAFF
>TRBD2|few|TRBV16|TRBJ2-1
TGTGCCAGCAGCCTCAGTAGCGGGGCGTGGAATGAGCAGTTCTTC
CASSLSSGAWNEQFF
>TRBD1|-|TRBV19|TRBJ1-5
TGTGCCAGTAGTATTAGGACAGGGGTTCAGCCCCAGCATTTT
CASSIRTGVQPQHF
>-|-|TRBV27|TRBJ2-3
TGTGCCAGCAGTAATCGTCCCTTCACAGATACGCAGTATTTT
CASSNRPFTDTQYF
>-|-|TRBV4-2|TRBJ2-2
TGTGCCAGCAAGGGAGCCAACACCGGGGAGCTGTTTTTT
CASKGANTGELFF
>TRBD1|-|TRBV27|TRBJ1-1
TGTGCCAGCAGTCACAGGGGGCGCGGCACTGAAGCTTTCTTT
CASSHRGRGTEAFF
>-|few|TRBV3-1/TRBV3-2|TRBJ2-1
TGTGCCAGCAGCCAACAGCGAACTAGCAATGAGCAGTTCTTC
CASSQQRTSNEQFF
>-|-|TRBV19|TRBJ1-1
TGTGCCAGTAGGGAACAGTGGAAAAACACTGAAGCTTTCTTT
CASREQWKNTEAFF
>-|-|TRBV19|TRBJ1-5
TGTGCCAGTAGGGGGGAGGGACATCAGCCCCAGCATTTT
CASRGEGHQPQHF
>TRBD1|few|TRBV11-3|TRBJ1-2
TGTGCCAGCAGCTTAGACGGACAGGGACGTGGCTACACCTTC
CASSLDGQGRGYTF
>TRBD2|-|TRBV7-2|TRBJ2-1
TGTGCCAGCAGCCCTTGGGGGCGGGGGGGGAATGAGCAGTTCTTC
CASSPWGRGGNEQFF
>TRBD1|-|TRBV9|TRBJ1-2
TGTGCCAGCAGCGTAGGCGGAGGGGGCGATTATGGCTACACCTTC
CASSVGGGGDYGYTF
>-|-|TRBV24-1|TRBJ1-3
TGTGCCACCAGTGATTCCACAGGGCCGGGAAACACCATATATTTT
CATSDSTGPGNTIYF
>TRBD1|-|TRBV28|TRBJ1-4
TGTGCCAGCAGTTTACGTACAGGGGTATATGAAAAACTGTTTTTT
CASSLRTGVYEKLFF
>TRBD1|-|TRBV2|TRBJ1-1
TGTGCCAGCAGACAGGGGGCGGGTGAAGCTTTCTTT
CASRQGAGEAFF
>-|once|TRBV5-1|TRBJ1-4
TGCGCCAGCAGTTCAGGGGTAGAGACTGAAAAACTGTTTTTT
CASSSGVETEKLFF
>TRBD1|-|TRBV30|TRBJ1-4
TGTGCCTGGAGTGCGAACAGGGGGACTAATGAAAAACTGTTTTTT
CAWSANRGTNEKLFF
>-|once|TRBV19|TRBJ1-4
TGTGCCAGTAGTGTCAAGACAGGCCCTCCCGAAAAACTGTTTTTT
CASSVKTGPPEKLFF
>TRBD2|-|TRBV3-1/TRBV3-2|TRBJ2-2
TGTGCCAGCAGCCTTGGACTAGCGACGAACACCGGGGAGCTGTTTTTT
CASSLGLATNTGELFF
>-|-|TRBV19|TRBJ2-1
TGTGCCAGTAGTCGAGAGTCAGGGAAGGGGCGTTCAACTCGCCACAATGAGCAGTTCTTC
CASSRESGKGRSTRHNEQFF
>-|-|TRBV6-1|TRBJ2-5
TGTGCCAGCAGTGAGTCACCCGGGACCCAGTACTTC
CASSESPGTQYF
>TRBD2|-|TRBV28|TRBJ2-1
TGTGCCAGCAGTTTATTGGCGGGGGGGTCAGGGAATGAGCAGTTCTTC
CASSLLAGGSGNEQFF
>TRBD1|-|TRBV9|TRBJ2-6
TGTGCCAGCAGCCCCGGACGGACAGGGATCTCTGGGGCCAACGTCCTGACTTTC
CASSPGRTGISGANVLTF
>-|-|TRBV6-5|TRBJ1-1
TGTGCCAGCAGTTCCAGGAAAGCGGTGAACACTGAAGCTTTCTTT
CASSSRKAVNTEAFF